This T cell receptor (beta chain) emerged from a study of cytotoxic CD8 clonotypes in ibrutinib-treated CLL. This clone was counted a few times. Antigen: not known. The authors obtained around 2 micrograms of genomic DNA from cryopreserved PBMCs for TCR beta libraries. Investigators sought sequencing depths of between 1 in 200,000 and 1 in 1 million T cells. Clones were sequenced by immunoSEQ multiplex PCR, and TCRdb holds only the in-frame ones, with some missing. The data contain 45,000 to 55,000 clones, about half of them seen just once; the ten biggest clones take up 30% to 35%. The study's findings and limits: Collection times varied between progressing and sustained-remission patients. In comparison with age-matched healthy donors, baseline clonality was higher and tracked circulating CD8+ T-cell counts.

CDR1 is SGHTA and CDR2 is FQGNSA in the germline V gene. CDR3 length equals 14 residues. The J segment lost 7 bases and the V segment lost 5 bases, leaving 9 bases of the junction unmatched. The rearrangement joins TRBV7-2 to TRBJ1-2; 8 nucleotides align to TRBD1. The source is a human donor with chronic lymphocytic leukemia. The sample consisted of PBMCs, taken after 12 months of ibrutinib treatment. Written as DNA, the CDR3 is TGTGCCAGCAGCCATTCAGGGGGCGCGGGTGGCTACACCTTC. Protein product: CASSHSGGAGGYTF.